This T cell receptor (beta chain) is drawn from a study of cytomegalovirus exposure and HLA in healthy donors. Study information: A prior analysis found 117 million unique TCR beta sequences from 170 million or so T cells.

Study-level results: According to the study, approximately 150 TCR beta chains were cytomegalovirus-associated. Under 20,000 TCR beta sequences were associated with HLA alleles at 0.05 false discovery rate in a later analysis. With DRB1 most and HLA-C fewest, TCR association rates differed between HLA loci in a later analysis.

The PCR contained 60 Vbeta and 13 Jbeta primers. Here immunoSEQ multiplex PCR was the method, and the copy in TCRdb shows in-frame clones only, minus some. In the table there are about 120,000 clones, 75% to 85% of which are singletons. Remarks on this clone: Its antigen is not known.

CDR3 length: 17 amino acids. The V gene end was trimmed by 5 bases and the J gene end by 5 bases; junction bases not matched to a gene: 11. Germline CDR1 and CDR2: ENHRY and SYGVKD. This sequence joins TRBV10-3 and TRBJ2-5; 13 nucleotides agree with TRBD2. The clonotype originates from a man aged 30 to 39 in good health and CMV-seropositive. The sequenced sample was PBMCs. The CDR3 nucleotides read TGTGCCATCAGTTTCTCAACTAGCGGGGGGGCTTTGGAGACCCAGTACTTC. It yields the protein CAISFSTSGGALETQYF.